The T cell receptor beta chain described here comes from a study of blood T cell repertoires in COVID-19. Overall study: Sample material is recorded as cDNA or gDNA derived from T cells, B-cell-depleted T cells, or PBMCs.

Recovery meant two consecutive negative NP/OP PCR tests, professional clearance, or resolved symptoms. TCRdb's table, derived via immunoSEQ multiplex PCR, lists solely in-frame clones and lacks some. The sample holds about 270,000 clones, roughly nine tenths seen once. Per the germline V gene, CDR1 is LNHDA and CDR2 is SQIVND (reference sequence). Trimming at V came to 3 bases and at J to 6 bases, leaving 8 bases not matched to a gene. The CDR3 is made up of 15 amino acids. This clone was picked up one time. The chain carries TRBV19 and TRBJ1-5, with 7 bases identical to TRBD1. The receptor's source is a woman between 50 and 59 years old who had recovered from COVID-19. What was sequenced was PBMCs or T cells enriched from blood (not recorded which). CDR3 sequence (DNA): TGTGCCAGTAGTATTCAACAGGGGATTATTCAGCCCCAGCATTTT. Translated, it gives CASSIQQGIIQPQHF.